Each of the 17 T cell receptor beta chains below was sequenced from the same sample in a study of blood T cell repertoires in COVID-19. The repertoire was sequenced with immunoSEQ multiplex PCR; TCRdb's copy has only in-frame clones and lacks some. The data hold about 380,000 clones, with over 75% observed a single time. Sample: PBMCs or T cells enriched from blood (not recorded which). The receptor source for this set is a woman under 40 who had recovered from COVID-19.

This rearrangement joins TRBV7-8 to TRBJ2-2; D is uncertain. The germline gives CDR1 SGHVS, CDR2 FQNEAQ. The CDR3 has 16 residues. Trimming took off 1 base at V and 6 bases at J, with 15 bases between the two ends. This CDR3 reads CASSLEWVLTAGELFF. CDR3 bases: TGTGCCAGCAGCTTAGAGTGGGTCTTGACTGCCGGGGAGCTGTTTTTT.

This chain joins TRBV9 and TRBJ2-1; 7 positions agree with TRBD2. The CDR3 loop spans 16 amino acids. CDR1 SGDLS and CDR2 YYNGEE come from the germline V gene. V was pared by 0 bases and J by 1 base, with 4 bases of the junction left unmatched. The CDR3 region has the DNA TGTGCCAGCAGCGTAGGGGCTAGCGGATCCTACAATGAGCAGTTCTTC. Amino acid sequence: CASSVGASGSYNEQFF.

The genes are TRBV19 and TRBJ2-1; the D gene is possibly TRBD2 (5 bases). Trimming shortened V by 5 bases and J by 2 bases, and 13 bases separated the two germline ends. Germline V gene lookup returns CDR1 LNHDA and CDR2 SQIVND (reference sequence). This CDR3 comprises 15 residues. The CDR3 loop is CASSRSTSAYNEQFF. As DNA, the CDR3 is TGTGCCAGTAGTCGGAGTACTAGTGCCTACAATGAGCAGTTCTTC.

CDR3 residues: CASSLVGDQPQHF. For the CDR3, the DNA is TGTGCCAGCAGTTTGGTAGGGGATCAGCCCCAGCATTTT. This chain connects TRBV28 to TRBJ1-5; TRBD1 is a possible D gene (5 bases). CDR1 MDHEN and CDR2 SYDVKM come from the germline V gene. The CDR3 extends over 13 amino acids. V was trimmed by 3 bases and J by 5 bases, leaving 8 bases between them.

This chain uses TRBV7-9 with TRBJ2-1, with 12 positions matching TRBD2. J lost 2 bases, V lost 5 bases, and 4 bases had no gene match. Germline values: CDR1 SEHNR, CDR2 FQNEAQ (reference sequence). The length of the CDR3 is 16 residues. The CDR3 sequence is CASSQASGGAYNEQFF. The CDR3 coding sequence is TGTGCCAGCAGCCAGGCTAGCGGGGGGGCCTACAATGAGCAGTTCTTC.

V and J are TRBV11-2 and TRBJ2-7; D might be TRBD2 (5 bases). Trimming stripped 2 bases from V and 6 bases from J, with 8 bases between. Germline assignment: CDR1 SGHAT and CDR2 FQNNGV. The CDR3 spans 12 residues. CDR3 in amino acids: CASSLIRGEQYF. The CDR3 region has the DNA TGTGCCAGCAGCTTAATTCGGGGCGAGCAGTACTTC.

The V and J genes are TRBV2 and TRBJ1-6; 7 bases are shared with TRBD1. CDR1 and CDR2 (germline): SNHLY, FYNNEI. V dropped 4 bases and J dropped 5; count of bases not matched to a gene: 8. The CDR3 totals 16 residues. CDR3 sequence: CASSVRRQGNNSPLHF. As DNA, the CDR3 is TGTGCCAGCAGTGTCCGTCGACAGGGTAATAATTCACCCCTCCACTTT.

The chain recombines TRBV19 with TRBJ2-3; a possible D gene is TRBD2 (6 bases). Looked up from germline, CDR1 is LNHDA and CDR2 is SQIVND (reference sequence). The CDR3 loop spans 14 amino acids. Trimming shortened V by 5 bases and J by 5 bases, and 14 bases separated the two germline ends. CDR3 nucleotide sequence: TGTGCCAGTAGTCTTCGGGAGTTGGGAGATACGCAGTATTTT. This encodes CASSLRELGDTQYF.

The V gene is TRBV15, the J gene TRBJ1-4; 9 bases align to TRBD1. The ends lost 5 bases at V and 0 bases at J; junction bases unmatched: 10. The germline CDR1 and CDR2 sequences are LNHNV and YYDKDF (reference sequence). CDR3 length equals 18 residues. The CDR3 protein is CATSDPTGGASTNEKLFF. Written as DNA, the CDR3 is TGTGCCACCAGCGACCCCACAGGGGGCGCATCAACTAATGAAAAACTGTTTTTT.

The V and J genes are TRBV5-4 and TRBJ2-3; 11 bases agree with TRBD2. V shed 4 bases and J 2 bases; nucleotides not matched to a gene: 9. The CDR3 is 17 residues long. The V gene's germline CDR1 is SGHNT and CDR2 YYREEE (reference sequence). The DNA of the CDR3 is TGTGCCAGCAGCCTCATAATAGCGGGAGGGCCCACAGATACGCAGTATTTT. Encoded protein: CASSLIIAGGPTDTQYF.

This rearrangement joins TRBV30 to TRBJ1-1; D is uncertain. CDR1 is GTSNPN, CDR2 SVGIG, per germline (reference sequence). The CDR3 contains 11 residues. The V gene lost 5 bases and the J gene lost 2 bases, with 6 bases spanning the gap. The CDR3 loop is CAWGLNTEAFF. The CDR3 nucleotides read TGTGCCTGGGGACTCAACACTGAAGCTTTCTTT.

The genes are TRBV28 and TRBJ2-4, with TRBD2 identical over 7 bases. This CDR3 region has 15 residues. Germline CDR1 MDHEN, CDR2 SYDVKM. With V trimmed by 2 bases and J by 6 bases, 7 bases remained unmatched. DNA for the CDR3: TGTGCCAGCAGTTTACCTGGACTAGGTGGAAACATTCAGTACTTC. Its translation is CASSLPGLGGNIQYF.

The rearrangement links TRBV7-6 to TRBJ2-7; 9 bases match TRBD1. V was clipped by 2 bases and J by 2 bases; unmatched bases: 4. The germline V gene has CDR1 SGHVS and CDR2 FNYEAQ. There are 15 residues in the CDR3. CDR3 coding DNA: TGTGCCAGCAGCTTATCGGGACAGGGCCCCTACGAGCAGTACTTC. Translating gives CASSLSGQGPYEQYF.

This clone was counted once. The chain links TRBV28 to TRBJ1-1; D is unresolved. This CDR3 has 14 residues. Per the germline V gene, CDR1 is MDHEN and CDR2 is SYDVKM. The ends were cut back, 5 bases at V and 4 bases at J, with 14 bases in the middle. In DNA form, the CDR3 reads TGTGCCAGCAGTCCCCCGTCTACGGGCACTGAAGCTTTCTTT. Protein sequence: CASSPPSTGTEAFF.

This chain links TRBV7-9 with TRBJ2-7; 9 bases line up with TRBD1. The germline V gene encodes CDR1 SEHNR and CDR2 FQNEAQ (reference sequence). The CDR3 runs 14 residues. V was pared by 2 bases and J by 6 bases, with 5 bases of the junction left unmatched. The CDR3 spells CASSLTTGGSEQYF. The DNA of the CDR3 is TGTGCCAGCAGCTTAACAACAGGGGGCTCCGAGCAGTACTTC.

V usage is TRBV21-1 and J usage is TRBJ1-2. TRBV21-1 is recorded as a pseudogene. There are 16 residues in the CDR3. The CDR3 loop reads CASSKGAFLGRGGYTF. DNA for the CDR3: TGTGCCAGCAGCAAAGGGGCTTTTCTGGGGAGAGGTGGCTACACCTTC.

CDR3 sequence: CASSERQTNYGYTF. As DNA, the CDR3 is TGTGCCAGCAGCGAAAGACAGACCAACTATGGCTACACCTTC. V gene TRBV9 combines with J gene TRBJ1-2; TRBD1 might be the D (5 bases). The V gene lost 3 bases and the J gene lost 2 bases, with 11 bases spanning the gap. The CDR3 is made up of 14 amino acids. Germline V gene sequence: CDR1 SGDLS, CDR2 YYNGEE.